Detailed here is one T cell receptor beta chain. Using RNA transcripts as the source, TCR beta CDR3 regions were amplified. The TCR CDR3 first-round RT-PCR relied on the HTBI primer set. From the multiplex PCR reads, TCRdb called clonotypes with MiXCR, one entry per CDR3 protein. The sample records 300,000 to 400,000 distinct CDR3 sequences, roughly 23% being singletons. The data were taken from a study of T cells in Graves' hyperthyroidism and ophthalmopathy. The V and J ends lost 4 bases and 6 bases respectively, with 13 bases between them. The CDR3 totals 15 residues. Germline V gene sequence: CDR1 MGHRA, CDR2 YSYEKL.

The specimen was blood. The TCR sequence derives from a woman between 45 and 65 years old with Graves' hyperthyroidism. This sequence joins TRBV4-1 and TRBJ1-6; tentatively, D is TRBD1 (6 bases). The CDR3 sequence: CASSRDGQRNSPLHF. In DNA, the CDR3 is TGCGCCAGCAGCCGAGATGGACAGCGTAATTCACCCCTCCACTTT.